These 9 T cell receptor beta chains originate from one sample sequenced in a study of T cells after yellow fever vaccination. TCRdb reprocessed the 5' RACE reads with MiXCR, giving one entry per CDR3 protein. This sample has roughly 170,000 distinct CDR3 sequences; approximately 6.2% occur once, and the top ten carry less than 3.5%. The source material was CD4+ T cells sorted from PBMCs, sampled on the day of the first yellow fever vaccination. These receptors all stem from a man aged 18 to 30 who received the YFV17D yellow fever vaccine.

This clonotype was observed many times. The chain recombines TRBV5-1 with TRBJ2-2; 11 bases align to TRBD1. After removal of 4 bases from V and 4 bases from J, the junction contained 9 bases not matched to a gene. The CDR3 is 17 residues long. CDR1 is SGHRS, CDR2 YFSETQ, per germline. CDR3 sequence reads: CASSLIPGTGGTGELFF. The CDR3, as DNA: TGCGCCAGCAGCCTGATCCCCGGGACAGGGGGCACCGGGGAGCTGTTTTTT.

This clonotype was counted ten times or more. The chain couples TRBV9 to TRBJ1-1, with no clear D. The CDR3 has 15 amino acids. Trimming cost V 0 bases and J 0 bases, with 9 bases left between them. Looked up from germline, CDR1 is SGDLS and CDR2 is YYNGEE. The CDR3: CASSVGFGMNTEAFF. The CDR3 DNA is TGTGCCAGCAGCGTAGGCTTCGGGATGAACACTGAAGCTTTCTTT.

V and J are TRBV5-5 and TRBJ2-3; 9 nucleotides agree with TRBD2. The V gene's germline CDR1 is SGHKS and CDR2 YYEKEE (reference sequence). The CDR3 contains 15 residues. V shed 6 bases and J 1 base; nucleotides not matched to a gene: 6. The CDR3 DNA reads as TGTGCCAGCAAGCCTAGCGGGGTGGGCACAGATACGCAGTATTTT. Translation: CASKPSGVGTDTQYF.

This clonotype was detected a few times. The chain links TRBV30 to TRBJ2-3; the match to TRBD2 covers 8 bases. The V gene's germline CDR1 is GTSNPN and CDR2 SVGIG (reference sequence). The CDR3 consists of 13 residues. V lost 2 bases and J lost 3; bases outside the gene matches: 1. The CDR3 is CAWSLAGTDTQYF. The CDR3 DNA reads as TGTGCCTGGAGTTTAGCGGGGACAGATACGCAGTATTTT.

There are many counts of this clonotype. The chain carries TRBV12-3 or TRBV12-4 and TRBJ1-5; D unclear. This CDR3 contains 15 residues. The V end was cut by 5 bases, the J end by 0 bases, with 11 bases between. The CDR3 DNA is TGTGCCAGCAGTCTTGACATCGATAGCAATCAGCCCCAGCATTTT. Translating it yields CASSLDIDSNQPQHF.

The genes are TRBV20-1 and TRBJ2-1, with no clear D. The ends were cut back, 5 bases at V and 8 bases at J, with 19 bases in the middle. This CDR3 spans 14 amino acids. Germline V gene data show CDR1 as DFQATT and CDR2 as SNEGSKA (reference sequence). CDR3 loop: CSAELWPRIYEQFF. The CDR3 bases are TGCAGTGCTGAATTGTGGCCGAGGATCTATGAGCAGTTCTTC.

This clonotype was picked up a small number of times. V usage is TRBV4-1 and J usage is TRBJ1-2; D unclear. V gave up 7 bases and J gave up 4 bases, with 25 bases separating them. The CDR3 is 17 amino acids. Germline lookup yields CDR1 MGHRA and CDR2 YSYEKL. The CDR3 spells CASTDSWRRPGRYGYTF. The DNA for the CDR3 is TGCGCCAGCACAGACTCCTGGCGCCGTCCCGGGCGCTATGGCTACACCTTC.

This chain joins TRBV9 and TRBJ1-3, with D possibly TRBD1 on 6 matching bases. Per germline, CDR1 SGDLS and CDR2 YYNGEE. Trimming left V 4 bases short and J 3 bases short, with 17 bases between. This CDR3 has 16 amino acids. CDR3 nucleotides: TGTGCCAGCAGCCCCGGGGGGGGGGCTAATGGAAACACCATATATTTT. Protein: CASSPGGGANGNTIYF. The full variable domain, rest sourced from reference TRBV9 and TRBJ1-3, is DSGVTQTPKHLITATGQRVTLRCSPRSGDLSVYWYQQSLDQGLQFLIQYYNGEERAKGNILERFSAQQFPDLHSELNLSSLELGDSALYFCASSPGGGANGNTIYFGEGSWLTVV.

Ten or more counts support this clonotype. The V and J genes are TRBV29-1 and TRBJ2-6, with a tentative D call TRBD1 (5 bases). With 4 bases removed from V and 3 bases from J, the gap between germline ends came to 10 bases. CDR1 and CDR2 (germline): SQVTM, ANQGSEA. This CDR3 comprises 14 residues. The CDR3 is CSVANRSGANVLTF. In DNA form, the CDR3 reads TGCAGCGTTGCTAACAGGAGTGGGGCCAACGTCCTGACTTTC.